One and the same sample provided the 3 T cell receptor beta chains below, sequenced in a study of shared clonotypes between healthy human individuals. The assay was immunoSEQ multiplex PCR, and TCRdb's table has in-frame clones only and misses some. The data hold 1,100,000 or so clones, with 75% to 80% observed a single time. Input material: memory CD4+ T cells from PBMCs. The subset denotes: CD45RA-negative fraction. Every receptor here comes from a man between 18 and 35 years old in good health. Some clones in this sample may be carry-over from other donors' samples.

In its sample, this clone was seen once. The chain uses TRBV5-4 and TRBJ1-2; D is ambiguous. The V end was cut by 1 base, the J end by 4 bases, with 8 bases between. The CDR3 extends over 13 amino acids. In germline, CDR1 is SGHNT, CDR2 YYREEE (reference sequence). This chain's CDR3 is CASSLLSAYGYTF. The CDR3 nucleotides are TGTGCCAGCAGCTTGCTATCGGCCTATGGCTACACCTTC.

This clone was counted a few times. The gene calls are TRBV7-9 and TRBJ1-1; no reliable D call. Germline lookup yields CDR1 SEHNR and CDR2 FQNEAQ (reference sequence). The CDR3 covers 13 residues. With 1 base removed from V and 6 bases from J, the gap between germline ends came to 9 bases. CDR3 sequence: CASSLDLDAEAFF. The CDR3, as DNA: TGTGCCAGCAGCTTAGACCTGGACGCTGAAGCTTTCTTT.

This clone has only one observation. The chain combines TRBV7-6 with TRBJ2-6; no reliable D call. The CDR3 runs to 15 residues. The germline V gene has CDR1 SGHVS and CDR2 FNYEAQ. V was cut by 5 bases and J by 0 bases, with 8 bases left in between. The DNA for the CDR3 is TGTGCCAGCAGCCCAAGGGACTCTGGGGCCAACGTCCTGACTTTC. Protein sequence: CASSPRDSGANVLTF.